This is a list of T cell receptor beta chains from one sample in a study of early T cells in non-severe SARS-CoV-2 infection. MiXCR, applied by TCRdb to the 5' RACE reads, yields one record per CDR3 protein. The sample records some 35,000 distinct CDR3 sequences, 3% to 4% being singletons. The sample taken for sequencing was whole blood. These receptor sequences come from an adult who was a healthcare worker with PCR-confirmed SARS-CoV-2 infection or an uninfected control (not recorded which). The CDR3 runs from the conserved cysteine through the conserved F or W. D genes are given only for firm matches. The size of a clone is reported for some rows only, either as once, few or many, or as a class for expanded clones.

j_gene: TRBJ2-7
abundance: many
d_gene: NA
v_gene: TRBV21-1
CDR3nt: TGTGCCAGCAGCAGAGGACAGGGGTTTAGTAGCGGGAGTCAATACGAGCAGTACTTC
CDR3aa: CASSRGQGFSSGSQYEQYF

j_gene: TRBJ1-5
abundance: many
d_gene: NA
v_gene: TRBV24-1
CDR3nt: TGTGCCACCAGTGATTTGCACCGGCAGAGCAATCAGCCCCAGCATTTT
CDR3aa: CATSDLHRQSNQPQHF

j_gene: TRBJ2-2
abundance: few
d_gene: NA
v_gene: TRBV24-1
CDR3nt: TGTGCCACCAGTGACCTAGCTTCCACCGGGGAGCTGTTTTTT
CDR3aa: CATSDLASTGELFF

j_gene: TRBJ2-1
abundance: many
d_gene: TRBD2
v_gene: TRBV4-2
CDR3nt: TGTGCCAGCAGCCAAGATGTAGCGGGCTACAATGAGCAGTTCTTC
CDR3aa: CASSQDVAGYNEQFF

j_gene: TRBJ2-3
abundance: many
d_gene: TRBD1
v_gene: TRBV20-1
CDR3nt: TGCAGTGCCCTGACAGGGAGCACAGATACGCAGTATTTT
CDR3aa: CSALTGSTDTQYF

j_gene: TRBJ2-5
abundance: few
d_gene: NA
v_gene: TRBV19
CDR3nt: TGTGCCAGTATGGTAAGGGAGACCCAGTACTTC
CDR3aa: CASMVRETQYF

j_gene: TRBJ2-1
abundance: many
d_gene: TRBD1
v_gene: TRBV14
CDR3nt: TGTGCCAGCAGCCAACAGACAGGGTCTAATGAGCAGTTCTTC
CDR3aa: CASSQQTGSNEQFF

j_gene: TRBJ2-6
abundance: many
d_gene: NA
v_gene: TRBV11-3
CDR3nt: TGTGCCAGCAGCTTAGGGGTGTCTGGGGCCAACGTCCTGACTTTC
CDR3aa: CASSLGVSGANVLTF

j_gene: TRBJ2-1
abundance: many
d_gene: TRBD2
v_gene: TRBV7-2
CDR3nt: TGTGCCAGCAGCTTAGTGCCCGGGACTAGCGGGCCGTACAATGAGCAGTTCTTC
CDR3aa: CASSLVPGTSGPYNEQFF

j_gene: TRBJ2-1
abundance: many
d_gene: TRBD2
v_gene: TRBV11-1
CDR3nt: TGTGCCAGCAGCTATAGGGCTGGGCTAGCGGGAGGTCATGAGCAGTTCTTC
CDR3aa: CASSYRAGLAGGHEQFF

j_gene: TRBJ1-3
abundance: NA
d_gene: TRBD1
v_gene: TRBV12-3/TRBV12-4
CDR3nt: TGTGCCAGCAGTTTATCGGTGGGACAGGGAGTATTT
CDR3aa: CASSLSVGQGVF